These 29 T cell receptor beta chains were sequenced from one sample in a study of T cell responses to AZD1222 COVID-19 vaccine. The table came from immunoSEQ multiplex PCR; TCRdb's copy has only in-frame clones and leaves some out. Altogether around 110,000 clones are present, under 95% being singletons, with the ten largest covering 20% to 25%. Sequences were derived from peripheral blood, sampled on day 0 of AZD1222 vaccination. These receptors were obtained from an adult in good health.

The chain uses TRBV15 and TRBJ2-2, with D perhaps TRBD1 (5 bases). This CDR3 is built from 14 residues. The ends were cut back, 7 bases at V and 7 bases at J, with 16 bases in the middle. Germline CDR1 and CDR2: LNHNV and YYDKDF (reference sequence). This CDR3 is CATNSGGAVGELFF. DNA for the CDR3: TGTGCCACCAACTCCGGTGGGGCGGTCGGGGAGCTGTTTTTT.

The sample holds a few counts of this clone. This chain connects TRBV7-2 to TRBJ1-3; possibly TRBD1 for D (6 bases). The germline V gene encodes CDR1 SGHTA and CDR2 FQGNSA. The CDR3 extends over 14 amino acids. Trimming took 2 bases from V and 4 from J, leaving 9 bases between them. The CDR3: CASSLQGSGNTIYF. As DNA, the CDR3 is TGTGCCAGCAGCTTACAGGGGAGCGGAAACACCATATATTTT.

The V gene is TRBV6-5, the J gene TRBJ1-5; TRBD1 matches 7 bases. The trim removed 6 bases at V and 7 bases at J, leaving 6 bases unmatched. Per the germline V gene, CDR1 is MNHEY and CDR2 is SVGAGI. The CDR3 has 13 residues. CDR3: CASSRDSQQPQHF. For the CDR3, the DNA is TGTGCCAGCAGCAGGGACAGCCAACAGCCCCAGCATTTT.

This clone was seen just once. The J gene is TRBJ2-7, the V gene TRBV4-1; TRBD2 aligns across 14 bases. CDR3 size: 16 residues. The V gene end was trimmed by 0 bases and the J gene end by 5 bases; junction bases not matched to a gene: 3. CDR1 and CDR2 from the germline V gene are MGHRA and YSYEKL. Written as DNA, the CDR3 is TGCGCCAGCAGCCAAGAAAGGGGACTAGCGGGGGACGAGCAGTACTTC. Translating it yields CASSQERGLAGDEQYF.

The chain couples TRBV4-3 to TRBJ2-1, with D perhaps TRBD1 or TRBD2 (5 bases each). The ends were cut back, 0 bases at V and 8 bases at J, with 20 bases in the middle. The CDR3 has 17 residues. Germline-derived CDR1 and CDR2 are LGHNA and YSLEER. The CDR3 DNA follows: TGCGCCAGCAGCCAAGAAATCACTAGGGGTGTAGAGGATGAGCAGTTCTTC. As protein: CASSQEITRGVEDEQFF.

The V call is TRBV11-2, the J call TRBJ2-5, with 7 bases aligning to TRBD2. The CDR3 sequence is 16 residues long. Germline-derived CDR1 and CDR2 are SGHAT and FQNNGV. V lost 5 bases and J lost 0; bases outside the gene matches: 9. The CDR3 sequence is CASSPMASGYQETQYF. CDR3 bases: TGTGCCAGCAGCCCCATGGCTAGCGGATACCAAGAGACCCAGTACTTC.

The chain combines TRBV4-2 with TRBJ1-3; tentatively, D is TRBD1 (5 bases). This CDR3 region has 14 residues. CDR1 is LGHNA, CDR2 YNFKEQ, per germline. The V end lost 4 bases, the J end lost 4 bases, and 11 bases lay between the germline ends. The CDR3 sequence: CASSRPGDGNTIYF. The CDR3 DNA reads as TGTGCCAGCAGCCGGCCGGGGGACGGAAACACCATATATTTT.

This chain links TRBV9 with TRBJ1-4; D is possibly TRBD1 (5 bases). The germline V gene has CDR1 SGDLS and CDR2 YYNGEE. Trimming cost V 4 bases and J 0 bases, with 10 bases left between them. This CDR3 region has 15 residues. The CDR3 DNA reads TGTGCCAGCAGCCCCTCGGGGGCAACTAATGAAAAACTGTTTTTT. Protein sequence: CASSPSGATNEKLFF.

This sequence joins TRBV30 and TRBJ2-1; 8 bases match TRBD2. With V trimmed by 1 base and J by 3 bases, 11 bases remained unmatched. The length of the CDR3 is 17 residues. Germline V lookup: CDR1 GTSNPN, CDR2 SVGIG (reference sequence). DNA of the CDR3: TGTGCCTGGAGTGGGATGGGTGCGGGGGGACTCTACAATGAGCAGTTCTTC. Translating it yields CAWSGMGAGGLYNEQFF.

This rearrangement joins TRBV4-3 to TRBJ1-2; TRBD1 agrees at 7 bases. This CDR3 is built from 17 residues. The germline V gene encodes CDR1 LGHNA and CDR2 YSLEER. J lost 5 bases, V lost 0 bases, and 12 bases had no gene match. The chain's CDR3 is CASSQDDLPDRAYGYTF. In DNA form, the CDR3 reads TGCGCCAGCAGCCAAGATGATTTACCCGACAGGGCGTATGGCTACACCTTC.

The rearrangement links TRBV3-1 (or the pseudogene TRBV3-2) to TRBJ1-5; the D is unclear. Germline CDR1 LGHDT, CDR2 YNNKEL (reference sequence). The CDR3 has 16 amino acids. V was shortened by 6 bases and J by 3 bases, with 18 bases between the two germline ends. CDR3 in amino acids: CASSQQSVVNNQPQHF. The CDR3 DNA is TGTGCCAGCAGTCAACAATCCGTGGTAAACAATCAGCCCCAGCATTTT.

J is TRBJ1-2 and V is TRBV2; D unclear. Deletions cut 8 bases from V and 7 bases from J, with 14 bases between. Germline loops: CDR1 SNHLY, CDR2 FYNNEI. The CDR3 totals 12 residues. The CDR3 DNA is TGTGCCAGCTTGATGACGGGTGGTGGCTACACCTTC. Its protein is CASLMTGGGYTF.

The rearrangement uses TRBV29-1 and TRBJ1-1, with 8 bases identical to TRBD1. The CDR3 extends over 12 amino acids. The junction had 7 bases not matched to a gene; V was cut back by 8 bases and J by 5 bases. Germline values: CDR1 SQVTM, CDR2 ANQGSEA. This chain's CDR3 is CSIGQGGTEAFF. CDR3 nucleotide sequence: TGCAGCATAGGACAGGGCGGAACTGAAGCTTTCTTT.

J is TRBJ2-3 and V is TRBV6-4; the match to TRBD2 covers 8 bases. Germline assignment: CDR1 MRHNA and CDR2 SNTAGT. The CDR3 has 15 residues. V shed 4 bases, J shed 4 bases, and the junction held 7 bases outside the gene matches. The chain's CDR3 is CASSASTSGSDTQYF. CDR3 DNA sequence: TGTGCCAGCAGTGCAAGCACTAGCGGATCAGATACGCAGTATTTT.

The gene calls are TRBV14 and TRBJ1-6; TRBD1 is a possible D gene (5 bases). The CDR3 is made up of 13 amino acids. The V end was cut by 1 base, the J end by 7 bases, with 5 bases between. Germline lookup yields CDR1 SGHDN and CDR2 FVKESK. CDR3 nucleotides: TGTGCCAGCAGCCAAGGACAGAATTCACCCCTCCACTTT. Translating it yields CASSQGQNSPLHF.

The CDR3 here is CASSDWLEVFNGYTF. The CDR3 DNA follows: TGTGCCAGCAGTGATTGGTTAGAAGTATTTAATGGCTACACCTTC. This chain uses TRBV6-1 with TRBJ1-2; no firm D call. This CDR3 contains 15 residues. Trimming stripped 3 bases from V and 6 bases from J, with 17 bases between. Looked up from germline, CDR1 is MNHNS and CDR2 is SASEGT.

The rearrangement uses TRBV6-2 or TRBV6-3 and TRBJ2-1, with 7 nucleotides matching TRBD1. CDR1 is MNHEY and CDR2 is SVGEGT in the germline V gene. V lost 2 bases to trimming and J lost 2 bases; unmatched junction nucleotides: 3. This CDR3 region has 15 residues. DNA of the CDR3: TGTGCCAGCAGTTACCGACAGGGTCCCTACAATGAGCAGTTCTTC. Amino acids: CASSYRQGPYNEQFF.

The chain recombines TRBV7-2 with TRBJ1-2, with D perhaps matching TRBD1 (6 bases). Germline CDR1 SGHTA, CDR2 FQGNSA. Trimming took off 5 bases at V and 6 bases at J, with 16 bases between the two ends. This CDR3 region has 14 residues. Here the CDR3 DNA reads TGTGCCAGCAGCGCACTCCCAGGGGCAGATGGCTACACCTTC. It translates to CASSALPGADGYTF.

The chain couples TRBV28 to TRBJ2-3; TRBD2 might be the D (5 bases). Trimming pared 7 bases from V and 3 bases from J, leaving 11 bases between. The CDR3 has 13 amino acids. Per germline, CDR1 MDHEN and CDR2 SYDVKM. The CDR3: CASTGSGTDTQYF. In DNA, the CDR3 is TGTGCCAGCACTGGATCGGGGACAGATACGCAGTATTTT.

This chain connects TRBV3-1 (or the pseudogene TRBV3-2) to TRBJ1-4, with D maybe TRBD1 (6 bases). The V and J ends lost 2 bases and 8 bases respectively, with 9 bases between them. In germline, CDR1 is LGHDT, CDR2 YNNKEL (reference sequence). This CDR3 is built from 13 residues. CDR3 sequence: CASSQRGREKLFF. The CDR3 DNA follows: TGTGCCAGCAGCCAACGGGGGCGGGAAAAACTGTTTTTT.

The rearrangement uses TRBV21-1 and TRBJ2-7; TRBD1 reflects the table's D call only, with no check against the DNA. TRBV21-1 is listed as a pseudogene. The CDR3 is 14 residues long. Written as DNA, the CDR3 is TGTGCCAGCAACAAGCAGACAGTTATCTACGAGCAGTACTTC. Encoded protein: CASNKQTVIYEQYF.

This chain joins TRBV30 and TRBJ2-7; 7 nucleotides line up with TRBD1. CDR1 and CDR2 from the germline V gene are GTSNPN and SVGIG (reference sequence). The CDR3 runs to 11 residues. The V and J ends lost 4 bases and 3 bases, in that order; junction bases with no gene match: 0. CDR3 protein: CAWNRGYEQYF. In DNA form, the CDR3 reads TGTGCCTGGAACAGGGGCTACGAGCAGTACTTC.

The chain carries TRBV18 and TRBJ2-7; D is perhaps TRBD2 (5 bases). Trimming removed 6 bases at V and 2 bases at J, with 11 bases between. This CDR3 has 13 residues. Germline V gene data show CDR1 as KGHSH and CDR2 as LQKENI. CDR3 amino acids: CASSTSGAYEQYF. The DNA for the CDR3 is TGTGCCAGCTCTACCAGCGGAGCCTACGAGCAGTACTTC.

The rearrangement uses TRBV5-1 and TRBJ1-4; no reliable D call. Germline lookup yields CDR1 SGHRS and CDR2 YFSETQ. The CDR3 is 14 amino acids. V was pared by 8 bases and J by 8 bases, with 19 bases between. As DNA, the CDR3 is TGCGCCAGTCAGATGGGCAGAGAAGGGGAAAAACTGTTTTTT. It translates to CASQMGREGEKLFF.

This sequence joins TRBV27 and TRBJ2-5; no definite D call. The CDR3 has 13 amino acids. Between the trimmed V and J ends, which lost 0 bases and 5 bases, there was a span of 7 bases. Germline V CDR1 and CDR2: MNHEY, SMNVEV (reference sequence). CDR3 region: CASSLSVQETQYF. CDR3 nucleotide sequence: TGTGCCAGCAGTTTATCCGTACAGGAGACCCAGTACTTC.

J is TRBJ2-3 and V is TRBV15; D may be TRBD1 or TRBD2 (5 bases each). Germline loops: CDR1 LNHNV, CDR2 YYDKDF (reference sequence). The V gene lost 0 bases and the J gene lost 8 bases, with 18 bases spanning the gap. The CDR3 contains 16 residues. This CDR3 reads CATSRDRGTAVSTQYF. The DNA for the CDR3 is TGTGCCACCAGCAGAGATCGTGGGACCGCCGTGAGTACGCAGTATTTT.

The chain is built from TRBV19 and TRBJ1-1; D is ambiguous. CDR3 length: 13 amino acids. Per germline, CDR1 LNHDA and CDR2 SQIVND (reference sequence). Trimming shortened V by 6 bases and J by 1 base, and 9 bases separated the two germline ends. The CDR3 loop is CASSLSANTEAFF. The CDR3 nucleotides read TGTGCCAGTAGCCTCAGCGCGAACACTGAAGCTTTCTTT.

The rearrangement joins TRBV6-6 to TRBJ2-5; 7 positions match TRBD1. The ends lost 5 bases at V and 5 bases at J; junction bases unmatched: 5. The CDR3 covers 13 residues. The V gene's germline CDR1 is MNHNY and CDR2 SVGAGI (reference sequence). CDR3 in DNA: TGTGCCAGCAGTAGACAGGGAGAGGAGACCCAGTACTTC. This sequence encodes CASSRQGEETQYF.

Written as DNA, the CDR3 is TGCAGCGTCCCCGGGACAGGGAGAGACTATGGCTACACCTTC. Translating it yields CSVPGTGRDYGYTF. This chain connects TRBV29-1 to TRBJ1-2; 9 bases align to TRBD1. The CDR3 is 14 amino acids. The J segment lost 3 bases and the V segment lost 6 bases, leaving 8 bases of the junction unmatched. The germline V gene encodes CDR1 SQVTM and CDR2 ANQGSEA.